This T cell receptor (beta chain) was obtained from a study of blood T cells in healthy people across ages (dated by TCRdb to the mid-2010s). Study-level background: In model experiments, roughly one uniquely barcoded TCR beta cDNA molecule per two T cells was captured by template switching. Donors of different ages were randomly distributed across sequencing lanes to avoid experimental bias. Age-related changes in TCR beta repertoire diversity were measured in the study by deep sequencing normalized with unique cDNA molecular identifiers. Donors were grouped into four age groups: young (average approximately 16 years), middle-aged (around 39), aged (over 55) and long-lived (just over 80). Using the same blood draw, the study looked at two additional independent replicas of 1 million unique cDNA reads for two donors, one aged 18 to 30 and the other aged 80 or older.

Preparation of the library involved 5' RACE. Instrument on record: Illumina HiSeq 2500. A second PCR of 7 to 11 cycles was run with a J-beta primer mix and a sample-barcoded 5' primer. Each TCR beta cDNA molecule received a unique molecular identifier from a template-switch 5' adaptor carrying 12 random nucleotides. Each sample yielded at least 2.5 million CDR3-containing paired-end reads. First-strand cDNA synthesis was performed from all RNA using the Mint cDNA synthesis kit, with priming by a TRBC-specific oligonucleotide. All cDNA was treated with uracil-DNA glycosylase and then went through a first 18-cycle PCR with the universal primers M1SS and BC2_uni_R. On the authors' methods: Each sample was normalized by randomly selecting 1 million high-quality reads, each carrying a distinct molecular identifier. Reads sharing molecular identifiers were discarded rather than binned into consensus sequences. MiTCR, run with a Q25 quality threshold and the strictest error-elimination algorithm, handled CDR3 identification, clonotype clustering and error correction. A nonparametric unseen species model with Euler transformation was used to estimate lower-bound total TCR beta diversity. Through fastp at Q25 and MiXCR, TCRdb rebuilt clones from the public reads, retaining in-frame beta chains. Every CDR3 protein is listed once, alongside the most common genes and DNA of its rows. TCRdb, not the original authors, processed these V and J calls. For this sample the table gives approximately 940,000 distinct CDR3 sequences, of which roughly 50% were detected only once. Of the sample, roughly 12% is held by the ten largest clones.

Overall study results and their limits: Compared with the aged group, the long-lived group had more naive CD4+ T cells, fewer expanded clones and increased TCR diversity, suggesting age selection. Observed TCR beta diversity correlated strongly with the percentage of naive T cells measured by flow cytometry. As age increased, observed TCR beta diversity per million T cells dropped in a roughly linear way, and a significant reduction was already evident by age around 41. Estimates of total diversity based on one million sequenced T cells were regarded as lower bounds and as underestimates. Conclusive comparison of naive and antigen-experienced compartments was prevented by the profiling of bulk unsorted PBMCs. Because the CMV infection status of the donors was unknown, age-related changes in expanded clonotypes may potentially have been confounded.

Per the germline V gene (reference sequence), LNHDA is the CDR1 and SQIVND is the CDR2. The CDR3 sequence holds 14 residues, the cysteine and phenylalanine included. This entry keeps only the CDR3 DNA: 42 bases, framed from base 1. Trimming removed 4 bases from V and 4 bases from J, leaving 12 bases between the germline ends. Comments on this clonotype: Its antigen target is currently unknown. No much larger clone is present one base from it, and per-base qualities are unavailable.

Systemically healthy Caucasian individuals from Russia, some 36 in total and aged about 6 to 95 years, were included as donors. Each donor gave ten milliliters of peripheral blood, collected into EDTA-treated Vacutainer tubes. Ficoll-Paque density-gradient centrifugation was used to isolate PBMCs, with at least 6 million obtained per sample. Total RNA, at least 6 micrograms per sample, was extracted from PBMCs with Trizol reagent. For every donor, an aliquot of PBMCs went through flow cytometry to measure the percentages of naive CD45RAhigh/CD27high T cells. Recombination connected TRBV19 to TRBJ2-3; the D region is possibly TRBD1 or TRBD2, each matching across 6 bases. The sequencing sample was made of blood. The sequence derives from a man aged 25 to 40 in good health. The sequenced DNA is TGTGCCAGTAGTAATCAGGGGAGGCCAGATACGCAGTATTTT. This sequence encodes CASSNQGRPDTQYF.